The 14 T cell receptor beta chains in this list originate from one sample, sequenced in a study of CD8 T cells in Susac syndrome. Reverse transcription of about 0.45 to 1 ug RNA used random hexamers. A single record per CDR3 protein comes from TCRdb applying MiXCR to the immunoSEQ multiplex PCR reads. Here the sample spans over 150,000 distinct CDR3 sequences, roughly 94% being singletons. The sample was CD4+ T cells from PBMCs. These receptors were collected from a human donor with Susac syndrome.

The chain links TRBV5-1 to TRBJ1-1; D gene ambiguous. Deletions cut 2 bases from V and 0 bases from J, with 8 bases between. Germline CDR1 and CDR2: SGHRS and YFSETQ. The CDR3 covers 14 residues. Written as DNA, the CDR3 is TGCGCCAGCAGCTTAAACAGACTGAACACTGAAGCTTTCTTT. It encodes CASSLNRLNTEAFF. The full variable domain, completed using reference TRBV5-1 and TRBJ1-1, is KAGVTQTPRYLIKTRGQQVTLSCSPISGHRSVSWYQQTPGQGLQFLFEYFSETQRNKGNFPGRFSGRQFSNSRSEMNVSTLELGDSALYLCASSLNRLNTEAFFGQGTRLTVV.

Written as DNA, the CDR3 is TGTGCCAGCAGCCAAGGACTAGCGGGAGTCTTAGAGACCCAGTACTTC. Protein product: CASSQGLAGVLETQYF. The chain couples TRBV14 to TRBJ2-5; 12 positions match TRBD2. CDR1 is SGHDN, CDR2 FVKESK, per germline. The trim removed 1 base at V and 4 bases at J, leaving 4 bases unmatched. This CDR3 is 16 amino acids long.

This clonotype showed up just a few times. This chain links TRBV5-4 with TRBJ2-5; no definite D call. The length of the CDR3 is 12 residues. Germline CDR1 is SGHNT and CDR2 is YYREEE (reference sequence). Trimming removed 4 bases from V and 0 bases from J, with 4 bases in between. Here the CDR3 DNA reads TGTGCCAGCAGCAAGGACCAAGAGACCCAGTACTTC. It translates to CASSKDQETQYF.

The chain has TRBV6-2 or TRBV6-3 and TRBJ1-5; no reliable D call. Germline V lookup: CDR1 MNHEY, CDR2 SVGEGT. V was clipped by 6 bases and J by 3 bases, with 15 bases between them. The CDR3 consists of 15 residues. The DNA of the CDR3 is TGTGCCAGCAGGAACGACATGAGCCCCAATCAGCCCCAGCATTTT. This codes for CASRNDMSPNQPQHF.

The CDR3 region has the DNA TGTGCAGGGGGGGATAGGAACACTGAAGCTTTCTTT. Residues: CAGGDRNTEAFF. V is TRBV12-1 and J is TRBJ1-1; the DNA was not compared with TRBD1, the D call given in the table. TRBV12-1 is labeled a pseudogene. CDR3 length equals 12 residues.

The chain uses TRBV5-1 and TRBJ2-7, with TRBD2 matching 13 bases. Germline trimming cut 4 bases from V and 7 bases from J; bases unmatched to any gene: 8. Germline V CDR1 and CDR2: SGHRS, YFSETQ. The CDR3 totals 15 residues. CDR3 in DNA: TGCGCCAGCAGCACCGGGACTAGCGGGACGGTTGAGCAGTACTTC. This sequence encodes CASSTGTSGTVEQYF.

The chain has TRBV4-1 and TRBJ2-6; the match to TRBD1 covers 7 bases. The CDR3 runs to 19 residues. CDR1 and CDR2 from the germline V gene are MGHRA and YSYEKL. With 1 base clipped from V and 0 bases from J, the junction kept 9 bases outside the gene matches. CDR3 in amino acids: CASSQVLRQGPSGANVLTF. The CDR3 nucleotides are TGCGCCAGCAGCCAAGTCCTGAGACAGGGACCCTCTGGGGCCAACGTCCTGACTTTC.

This clonotype was counted between two and nine times. V and J are TRBV29-1 and TRBJ2-7; 9 bases are a match to TRBD2. The germline CDR1 and CDR2 sequences are SQVTM and ANQGSEA. The CDR3 spans 13 residues. Trimming removed 4 bases from V and 2 bases from J; junction bases left unmatched: 3. The CDR3 here is CSVGVAGAYEQYF. CDR3 DNA: TGCAGCGTTGGAGTAGCGGGGGCCTACGAGCAGTACTTC.

This clonotype is a singleton in its sample. The J gene is TRBJ2-1, the V gene TRBV4-1, with D unresolved. The V gene lost 4 bases and the J gene lost 5 bases, with 12 bases spanning the gap. This CDR3 comprises 14 residues. Germline CDR1 and CDR2: MGHRA and YSYEKL. The chain's CDR3 is CASSPLSYHNEQFF. For the CDR3, the DNA is TGCGCCAGCAGCCCACTGAGTTACCACAATGAGCAGTTCTTC.

The genes are TRBV5-6 and TRBJ2-5; D might be TRBD1 (5 bases). The V end was cut by 0 bases, the J end by 5 bases, with 11 bases between. Germline V gives CDR1 SGHDT, CDR2 YYEEEE. This CDR3 has 14 amino acids. The CDR3 DNA reads as TGTGCCAGCAGCTTGGTAGGGGTAAGGGAGACCCAGTACTTC. It codes for CASSLVGVRETQYF.

This chain joins TRBV20-1 and TRBJ2-2; possibly TRBD1 for D (6 bases). The length of the CDR3 is 14 residues. Germline V CDR1 and CDR2: DFQATT, SNEGSKA (reference sequence). Trimming left V 6 bases short and J 3 bases short, with 14 bases between. CDR3 coding DNA: TGCAGTGCAAATCGGGACATTGACACCGGGGAGCTGTTTTTT. Its protein product is CSANRDIDTGELFF.

The chain couples TRBV24-1 to TRBJ1-2; a weak D match, TRBD1 (6 bases). Germline loops: CDR1 KGHDR, CDR2 SFDVKD. The CDR3 runs 12 residues. The V and J ends lost 2 bases and 8 bases respectively, with 8 bases between them. This CDR3 reads CATSDSRGGYTF. For the CDR3, the DNA is TGTGCCACCAGTGATTCCAGGGGCGGCTACACCTTC.

This chain uses TRBV11-1 with TRBJ1-1; D is undetermined. The CDR3 length is 12 residues. Germline V gene data show CDR1 as SGHAT and CDR2 as FQDESV (reference sequence). V was shortened by 6 bases and J by 11 bases, with 16 bases between the two germline ends. CDR3 bases: TGTGCCAGCAGGGCCTCAACAGAATCGGCTTTCTTT. Translating it yields CASRASTESAFF.

The chain employs TRBV5-4 and TRBJ2-5; no clear D. Germline CDR1 is SGHNT and CDR2 is YYREEE (reference sequence). V was pared by 2 bases and J by 5 bases, with 16 bases between. CDR3 size: 15 residues. CDR3 in DNA: TGTGCCAGCAGCTTAGAAGATCGGGCGGTGGAGACCCAGTACTTC. Translated, it gives CASSLEDRAVETQYF.